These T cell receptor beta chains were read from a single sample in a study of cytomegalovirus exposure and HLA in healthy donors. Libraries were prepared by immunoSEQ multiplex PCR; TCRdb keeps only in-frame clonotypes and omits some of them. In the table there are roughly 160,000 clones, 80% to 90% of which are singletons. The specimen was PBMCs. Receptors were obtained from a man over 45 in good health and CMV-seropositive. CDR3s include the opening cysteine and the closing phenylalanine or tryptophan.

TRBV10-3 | CATRAGGYEQYF
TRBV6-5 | CASSTGGSGNTIYF
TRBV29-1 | CSVEGVAGYNTEAFF
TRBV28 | CASSLPHRDGYTF
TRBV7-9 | CASRLAGETQYF
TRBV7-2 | CASSLQGGSNQPQHF
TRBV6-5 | CASFEGGNGYTF
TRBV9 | CASSTFDQGRLREQFF
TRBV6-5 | CASSYGTPDYNEQFF
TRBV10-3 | CAISRTGGNGNQPQHF
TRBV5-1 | CASSPGSYEQYF
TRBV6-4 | CASSGGQRAFF
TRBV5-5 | CASSLDGSYGYTF
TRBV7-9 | CASSLVARGRTEAFF
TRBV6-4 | CASSEGLQSTDTQYF
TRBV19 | CATSEGLAATDTQYF
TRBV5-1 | CASSLGGTGNNEQFF
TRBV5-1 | CASSRPSGGYNEQFF
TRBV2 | CASSLAGGAADTQYF
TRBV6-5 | CASSPGLAEETQYF